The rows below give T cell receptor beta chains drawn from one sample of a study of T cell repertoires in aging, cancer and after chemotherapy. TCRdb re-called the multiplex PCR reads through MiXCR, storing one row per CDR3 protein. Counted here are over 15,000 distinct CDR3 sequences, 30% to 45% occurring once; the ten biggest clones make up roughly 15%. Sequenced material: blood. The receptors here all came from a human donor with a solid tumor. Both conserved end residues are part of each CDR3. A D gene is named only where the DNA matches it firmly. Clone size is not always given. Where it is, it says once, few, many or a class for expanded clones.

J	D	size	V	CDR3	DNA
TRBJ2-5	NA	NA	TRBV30	CAWNRTPSQETQYF	TGTGCCTGGAACCGGACACCCAGTCAAGAGACCCAGTACTTC
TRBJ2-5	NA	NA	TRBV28	CASSSGIRETQYF	TGTGCCAGCAGCTCAGGGATAAGAGAGACCCAGTATTTC
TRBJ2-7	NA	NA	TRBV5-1	CASRQTGYEQYF	TGCGCCAGCCGACAGACCGGCTACGAGCAGTACTTC
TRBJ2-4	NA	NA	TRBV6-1	CASTTVAAKNIQYF	TGTGCCAGCACTACGGTCGCCGCCAAAAACATTCAGTACTTC
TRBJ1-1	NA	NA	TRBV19	CASRARHSDHGGEAFF	TGTGCCAGTAGAGCCCGACATTCCGACCACGGGGGTGAAGCTTTCTTT
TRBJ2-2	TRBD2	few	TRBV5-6	CASSPAGEWTGELFF	TGTGCCAGCAGCCCAGCGGGGGAGTGGACCGGGGAGCTGTTTTTT
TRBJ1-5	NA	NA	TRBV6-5	CATRGVGNQPQHF	TGTGCCACCCGGGGGGTGGGCAATCAGCCCCAGCATTTT
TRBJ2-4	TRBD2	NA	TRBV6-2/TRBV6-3	CASSYKRGGVDIQYF	TGTGCCAGCAGTTACAAGCGGGGGGGGGTGGACATTCAGTACTTC
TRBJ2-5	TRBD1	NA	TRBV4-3	CASSQERSTGGETQYF	TGCGCCAGCAGCCAAGAAAGGTCAACAGGGGGGGAGACCCAGTACTTC
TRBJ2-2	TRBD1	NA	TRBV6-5	CASRQGANTGELFF	TGTGCCAGTAGACAGGGGGCGAACACCGGGGAGCTGTTTTTT
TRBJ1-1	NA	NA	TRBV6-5	CASRVGGTEAFF	TGTGCCAGCAGGGTTGGGGGAACTGAAGCTTTCTTT
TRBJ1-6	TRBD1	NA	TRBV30	CAWSLAGGWNSPLHF	TGTGCCTGGAGTTTGGCAGGGGGTTGGAATTCACCCCTCCACTTT
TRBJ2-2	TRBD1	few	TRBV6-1	CASSEYSDRVFSSGELFF	TGTGCCAGCAGCGAATATTCGGACAGGGTTTTTTCCTCCGGGGAGCTGTTTTTT
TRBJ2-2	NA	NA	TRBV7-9	CASSLGGVTGELFF	TGTGCCAGCAGCCTCGGGGGCGTCACCGGGGAGCTGTTTTTT
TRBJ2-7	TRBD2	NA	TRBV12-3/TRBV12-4	CASSSSSGSDEQYF	TGTGCCAGCAGTTCCTCTAGCGGGAGCGACGAGCAGTACTTC
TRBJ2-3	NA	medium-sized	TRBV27	CASSLSGEGADTQYF	TGTGCCAGCAGTTTATCGGGGGAGGGGGCAGATACGCAGTATTTT
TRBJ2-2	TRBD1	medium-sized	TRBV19	CASSLRTGTTGELFF	TGTGCCAGTAGTCTCCGGACAGGGACCACCGGGGAGCTGTTTTTT